Listed here are 15 T cell receptor beta chains from one sample, sequenced in a study of identical twins. TCRdb used MiXCR to reprocess the 5' RACE reads, holding one entry per CDR3 protein. Of 200,000 to 250,000 distinct CDR3 sequences in the sample, 5.5% to 7% were seen once. The same specimen was also included in a second study, on yellow fever vaccine responses in identical twins.

Sample: memory (CD45RO+) T cells sorted from blood. These receptors all come from a woman aged 18 to 35 in good health.

This clonotype was counted many times. This chain joins TRBV27 and TRBJ2-1, with D possibly being TRBD1 (6 bases). V was trimmed by 0 bases and J by 6 bases, leaving 9 bases between them. CDR1 is MNHEY and CDR2 is SMNVEV in the germline V gene (reference sequence). The CDR3 is 14 amino acids. DNA for the CDR3: TGTGCCAGCAGTTTATCCCGGGACACCAATGAGCAGTTCTTC. Protein sequence: CASSLSRDTNEQFF.

The chain links TRBV24-1 to TRBJ2-7, with D perhaps given as TRBD1 or TRBD2 (5 bases each). Between the trimmed V and J ends, which lost 9 bases and 7 bases, there was a span of 15 bases. The germline V gene encodes CDR1 KGHDR and CDR2 SFDVKD. This CDR3 spans 12 amino acids. The chain's CDR3 is CATRGVSGEQYF. The CDR3 region has the DNA TGTGCCACCCGAGGGGTTTCTGGTGAGCAGTACTTC.

The table lists this clonotype with a few counts. The J gene is TRBJ1-4, the V gene TRBV29-1; D is unresolved. V lost 6 bases and J lost 0, with 11 bases in between. The CDR3 consists of 14 residues. Germline-derived CDR1 and CDR2 are SQVTM and ANQGSEA. As DNA, the CDR3 is TGCAGCGTGATTCCCCGTGCAACTAATGAAAAACTGTTTTTT. It encodes CSVIPRATNEKLFF.

The rearrangement joins TRBV19 to TRBJ2-3; D remains ambiguous. This CDR3 is built from 15 residues. Germline CDR1 is LNHDA and CDR2 is SQIVND (reference sequence). V gave up 4 bases and J gave up 6 bases, with 17 bases separating them. The CDR3 reads CASSRDRVLADTQYF. The CDR3 coding sequence is TGTGCCAGTAGTAGAGACCGGGTCCTGGCCGATACGCAGTATTTT.

This clonotype was detected a few times. This chain joins TRBV19 and TRBJ2-5; 11 bases are shared with TRBD2. CDR1 and CDR2 (germline): LNHDA, SQIVND (reference sequence). The junction had 3 bases not matched to a gene; V was cut back by 7 bases and J by 5 bases. The CDR3 sequence is 13 residues long. CDR3 in DNA: TGTGCCAGTACCTCTAGCGGGAGGGAGACCCAGTACTTC. Amino acids: CASTSSGRETQYF.

This clonotype was recorded many times. The rearrangement joins TRBV10-3 to TRBJ2-1; TRBD2 matches 14 bases. The CDR3 is 15 amino acids. The germline V gene encodes CDR1 ENHRY and CDR2 SYGVKD. The trim removed 6 bases at V and 3 bases at J, leaving 1 base unmatched. CDR3: CAIRGTSGGYNEQFF. The CDR3 DNA reads TGTGCCATCAGGGGGACTAGCGGGGGCTACAATGAGCAGTTCTTC.

This clonotype was observed a handful of times. This chain connects TRBV7-2 to TRBJ2-5, with D perhaps being TRBD1 or TRBD2 (5 bases each). V shed 5 bases and J shed 4 bases, with 11 bases lying between them. This CDR3 comprises 13 residues. The germline CDR1 and CDR2 sequences are SGHTA and FQGNSA. This CDR3 reads CASSRDVLETQYF. The CDR3 DNA reads as TGTGCCAGCAGCCGGGACGTTTTAGAGACCCAGTACTTC.

The chain employs TRBV7-6 and TRBJ2-1; D may be TRBD1 (5 bases). Looked up from germline, CDR1 is SGHVS and CDR2 is FNYEAQ. CDR3 length: 14 amino acids. The V end was cut by 3 bases, the J end by 7 bases, with 13 bases between. CDR3 sequence reads: CASSFSGFQNEQFF. The CDR3 bases are TGTGCCAGCAGCTTCTCAGGGTTTCAGAATGAGCAGTTCTTC.

This clonotype has a count of ten or more. The chain has TRBV5-1 and TRBJ2-4, with D unclear. The germline V gene encodes CDR1 SGHRS and CDR2 YFSETQ. CDR3 length: 14 residues. Trimming shortened V by 3 bases and J by 9 bases, and 16 bases separated the two germline ends. As DNA, the CDR3 is TGCGCCAGCAGCTCCGCCGGTGGAAAGGTCATTCAGTACTTC. Its protein is CASSSAGGKVIQYF.

V is TRBV5-6 and J is TRBJ2-3; D may match TRBD1 or TRBD2 (5 bases each). This CDR3 region has 16 residues. Germline V gives CDR1 SGHDT, CDR2 YYEEEE. V was clipped by 0 bases and J by 8 bases, with 19 bases between them. The CDR3 coding sequence is TGTGCCAGCAGCTTGGGGTTAGGGACCAACTTTGGTACGCAGTATTTT. Protein sequence: CASSLGLGTNFGTQYF.

The chain carries TRBV28 and TRBJ2-3; 7 bases match TRBD2. The CDR3 covers 15 residues. The junction had 9 bases not matched to a gene; V was cut back by 4 bases and J by 5 bases. In germline, CDR1 is MDHEN, CDR2 SYDVKM. CDR3 bases: TGTGCCAGCAGTTGGACTAGAGGAATTAAAGATACGCAGTATTTT. Translated: CASSWTRGIKDTQYF.

This clonotype was observed at least ten times. This chain connects TRBV6-1 to TRBJ1-4, with D possibly TRBD1 on 5 matching bases. The CDR3 loop spans 14 amino acids. The V end lost 2 bases, the J end lost 7 bases, and 11 bases lay between the germline ends. Looked up from germline, CDR1 is MNHNS and CDR2 is SASEGT. The CDR3 DNA reads as TGTGCCAGCAGTGAACAGGGAGGAAGTGAAAAACTGTTTTTT. It encodes CASSEQGGSEKLFF.

This clonotype was recorded at least ten times. The rearrangement links TRBV7-6 to TRBJ1-1, with D possibly matching TRBD1 (6 bases). The germline V gene encodes CDR1 SGHVS and CDR2 FNYEAQ. This CDR3 comprises 16 residues. V was shortened by 4 bases and J by 1 base, with 16 bases between the two germline ends. The CDR3 nucleotides read TGTGCCAGCAGCTCTACAGCCAGGGGCTGGAACACTGAAGCTTTCTTT. Protein sequence: CASSSTARGWNTEAFF.

This clonotype was counted between two and nine times. The rearrangement uses TRBV24-1 and TRBJ2-2, with 11 bases matching TRBD2. The CDR3 consists of 23 residues. Germline trimming cut 0 bases from V and 0 bases from J; bases unmatched to any gene: 17. CDR1 and CDR2 from the germline V gene are KGHDR and SFDVKD. The CDR3 sequence: CATSDLRFPLLAGALPNTGELFF. CDR3 DNA: TGTGCCACCAGTGATTTGCGGTTCCCTCTACTAGCGGGAGCACTCCCGAACACCGGGGAGCTGTTTTTT.

CDR3 bases: TGTGCCAGCAGACAGGGACGGGGGGGGCAGCTTGGCACAGATACGCAGTATTTT. The encoded protein is CASRQGRGGQLGTDTQYF. The chain carries TRBV11-2 and TRBJ2-3, with 8 bases lining up with TRBD2. Per the germline V gene, CDR1 is SGHAT and CDR2 is FQNNGV. V shed 6 bases and J 1 base; nucleotides not matched to a gene: 15. The CDR3 spans 18 residues.